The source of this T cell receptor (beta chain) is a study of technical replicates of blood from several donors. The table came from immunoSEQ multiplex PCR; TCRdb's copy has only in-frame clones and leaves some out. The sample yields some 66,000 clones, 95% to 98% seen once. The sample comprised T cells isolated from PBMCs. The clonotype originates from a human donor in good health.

CDR3 residues: CASSEGGGTEAFF. The CDR3 bases are TGTGCCAGCAGCGAGGGAGGAGGGACTGAAGCTTTCTTT. This rearrangement joins TRBV2 to TRBJ1-1; D is undetermined. Trimming removed 6 bases at V and 5 bases at J, with 13 bases between. The CDR3 runs to 13 residues. Looked up from germline, CDR1 is SNHLY and CDR2 is FYNNEI.